This T cell receptor beta chain was identified during a study of neurological immune-mediated disorders. Study-level findings and limits: In HTLV-1-associated myelopathy, TCR clonal expansion was greatest, and in multiple sclerosis it was least, below healthy controls.

This clonotype came up many times. Its target is unknown. The CDR3 runs to 13 residues. Trimming left V 2 bases short and J 7 bases short, with 12 bases between. Germline-derived CDR1 and CDR2 are SNHLY and FYNNEI. The cDNA was generated through 5'RACE incorporating 10-nucleotide random UMIs. TCRdb redid the calling of the 5' RACE reads with MiXCR, one entry per CDR3 protein. The profile shows about 20,000 distinct CDR3 sequences, 6.5% to 9% of them singletons. This sequence originates from a woman in her 30s with HTLV-1-associated myelopathy (HAM/TSP). The rearrangement links TRBV2 to TRBJ2-7, with TRBD2 as a possible D gene (5 bases). Input material: CD8+ T cells from blood. CDR3 nucleotides: TGTGCCAGCAGTGAATTCCCCGGGGTTGAGCAGTACTTC. Residues: CASSEFPGVEQYF.